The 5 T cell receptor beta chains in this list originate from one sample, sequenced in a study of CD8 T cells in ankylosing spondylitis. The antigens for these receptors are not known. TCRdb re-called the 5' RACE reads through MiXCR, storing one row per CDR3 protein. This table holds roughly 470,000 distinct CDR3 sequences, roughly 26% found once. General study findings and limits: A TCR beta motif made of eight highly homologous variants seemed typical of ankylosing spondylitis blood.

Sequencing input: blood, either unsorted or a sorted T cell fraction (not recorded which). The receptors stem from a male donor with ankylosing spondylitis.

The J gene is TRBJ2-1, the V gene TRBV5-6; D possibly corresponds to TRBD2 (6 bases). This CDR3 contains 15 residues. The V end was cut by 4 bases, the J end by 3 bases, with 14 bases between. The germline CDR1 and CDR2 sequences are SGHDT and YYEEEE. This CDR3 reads CASSPAGNRYNEQFF. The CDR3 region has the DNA TGTGCCAGCAGCCCGGCGGGAAACCGCTACAATGAGCAGTTCTTC. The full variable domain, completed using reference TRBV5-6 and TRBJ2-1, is DAGVTQSPTHLIKTRGQQVTLRCSPKSGHDTVSWYQQALGQGPQFIFQYYEEEERQRGNFPDRFSGHQFPNYSSELNVNALLLGDSALYLCASSPAGNRYNEQFFGPGTRLTVL.

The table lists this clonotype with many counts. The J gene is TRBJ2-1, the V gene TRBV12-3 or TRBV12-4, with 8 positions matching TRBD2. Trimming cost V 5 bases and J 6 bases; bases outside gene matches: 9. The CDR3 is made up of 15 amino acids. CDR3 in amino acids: CASSPPGLERNEQFF. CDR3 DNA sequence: TGTGCCAGCAGTCCCCCGGGACTAGAACGCAATGAGCAGTTCTTC.

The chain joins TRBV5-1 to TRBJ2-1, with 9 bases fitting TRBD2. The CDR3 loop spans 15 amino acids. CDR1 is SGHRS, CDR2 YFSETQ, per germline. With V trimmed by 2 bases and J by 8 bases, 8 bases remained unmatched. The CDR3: CASSFGGLANDEQFF. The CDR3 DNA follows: TGCGCCAGCAGCTTTGGGGGACTAGCTAACGATGAGCAGTTCTTC.

The CDR3 loop is CASSQDGLASDTQYF. The DNA for the CDR3 is TGCGCCAGCAGCCAAGATGGTCTAGCGTCAGATACGCAGTATTTT. The rearrangement uses TRBV4-1 and TRBJ2-3, with D perhaps TRBD2 (6 bases). The CDR3 totals 15 residues. CDR1 MGHRA and CDR2 YSYEKL come from the germline V gene. The germline V and J ends were trimmed by 0 bases and 4 bases, with 11 bases remaining between them.

In DNA, the CDR3 is TGCAGTGCTGGCGGGACTAGCGGGAGGGCCGGCGTTACAGATACGCAGTATTTT. Translating it yields CSAGGTSGRAGVTDTQYF. The chain has TRBV20-1 and TRBJ2-3, with 16 positions matching TRBD2. The CDR3 consists of 18 residues. V shed 5 bases, J shed 3 bases, and the junction held 11 bases outside the gene matches. Germline assignment: CDR1 DFQATT and CDR2 SNEGSKA (reference sequence).